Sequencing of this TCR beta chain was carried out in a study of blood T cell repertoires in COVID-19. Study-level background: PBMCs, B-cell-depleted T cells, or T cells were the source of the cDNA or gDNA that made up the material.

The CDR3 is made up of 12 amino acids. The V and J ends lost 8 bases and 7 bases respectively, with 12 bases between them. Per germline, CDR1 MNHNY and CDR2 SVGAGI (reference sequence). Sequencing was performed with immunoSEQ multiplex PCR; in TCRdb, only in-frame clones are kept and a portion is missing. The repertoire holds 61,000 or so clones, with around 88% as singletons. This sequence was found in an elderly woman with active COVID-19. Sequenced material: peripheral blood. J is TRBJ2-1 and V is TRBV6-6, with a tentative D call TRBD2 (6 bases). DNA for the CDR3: TGTGCCAGCGGGCGGGGTACGAATGAGCAGTTCTTC. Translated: CASGRGTNEQFF.